These 13 T cell receptor beta chains share one sample of origin, sequenced in a study of cytomegalovirus exposure and HLA in healthy donors. A multiplex PCR was run with 60 Vbeta primers and 13 Jbeta primers. Some clones are missing from TCRdb's copy, which holds only in-frame ones; the method was immunoSEQ multiplex PCR. Among more than 150,000 clones, approximately 78% were seen once, and the ten largest hold under 0.9%. The sequencing input was PBMCs. The receptors were sampled from a woman between 18 and 29 years old in good health and CMV-seronegative.

The rearrangement links TRBV7-2 to TRBJ2-3; 11 bases map to TRBD2. This CDR3 is 15 amino acids long. Trimming cost V 5 bases and J 4 bases; bases outside gene matches: 5. Per germline, CDR1 SGHTA and CDR2 FQGNSA. The CDR3 DNA follows: TGTGCCAGCAGCCGTACTAGCGGGAGAGCAGATACGCAGTATTTT. This translates into CASSRTSGRADTQYF.

J is TRBJ1-2 and V is TRBV5-3; D uncertain. TRBV5-3 falls under the ORF class, with uncertain function. Between the trimmed V and J ends, which lost 2 bases and 3 bases, there was a span of 11 bases. This CDR3 region has 14 residues. For the CDR3, the DNA is TGTGCCAGAAGCTTAGATCAGGAGGACTATGGCTACACCTTC. It yields the protein CARSLDQEDYGYTF.

This chain links TRBV5-1 with TRBJ2-7, with 11 bases matching TRBD2. V dropped 4 bases and J dropped 2; count of bases not matched to a gene: 5. CDR1 is SGHRS and CDR2 is YFSETQ in the germline V gene. The CDR3 has 15 residues. CDR3: CASSDGTSGTYEQYF. The CDR3 nucleotides read TGCGCCAGCAGCGATGGGACTAGCGGAACCTACGAGCAGTACTTC.

V is TRBV28 and J is TRBJ1-1; 7 nucleotides align to TRBD1. The V gene end was trimmed by 2 bases and the J gene end by 5 bases; junction bases not matched to a gene: 8. Germline CDR1 reads MDHEN; CDR2 reads SYDVKM. The CDR3 totals 15 residues. CDR3 DNA: TGTGCCAGCAGTTTAGGAGACAGGGAAAGAACTGAAGCTTTCTTT. This translates into CASSLGDRERTEAFF.

This chain uses TRBV6-5 with TRBJ2-7; maybe TRBD1 (6 bases). V was trimmed by 0 bases and J by 6 bases, leaving 9 bases between them. Germline V gene data show CDR1 as MNHEY and CDR2 as SVGAGI. The CDR3 extends over 13 amino acids. The chain's CDR3 is CASSYSAGVEQYF. The CDR3 DNA reads TGTGCCAGCAGTTACTCGGCAGGGGTCGAGCAGTACTTC.

This sequence joins TRBV7-3 and TRBJ2-1, with TRBD2 matching over 8 bases. J lost 8 bases, V lost 1 base, and 4 bases had no gene match. The CDR3 extends over 14 amino acids. Germline V gene sequence: CDR1 SGHTA, CDR2 FQGTGA. CDR3 in amino acids: CASSLSLAGHEQFF. For the CDR3, the DNA is TGTGCCAGCAGCTTAAGCCTAGCGGGCCATGAGCAGTTCTTC.

This sequence joins TRBV5-6 and TRBJ1-4; D gene unclear. Germline V CDR1 and CDR2: SGHDT, YYEEEE. This CDR3 spans 12 amino acids. Trimming pared 1 base from V and 14 bases from J, leaving 12 bases between. DNA of the CDR3: TGTGCCAGCAGCTTGTATGGCCGTCCGCTGTTTTTT. It codes for CASSLYGRPLFF.

This chain connects TRBV7-6 to TRBJ1-4; 7 bases align to TRBD1. This CDR3 spans 18 amino acids. J lost 8 bases, V lost 2 bases, and 17 bases had no gene match. Germline values: CDR1 SGHVS, CDR2 FNYEAQ. The CDR3 coding sequence is TGTGCCAGCAGCTTATTCTATCCTGTAGGGGGCATCGGCGAAAAACTGTTTTTT. It codes for CASSLFYPVGGIGEKLFF. Supplemented by reference TRBV7-6 and TRBJ1-4, the full variable domain reads GAGVSQSPRYKVTKRGQDVALRCDPISGHVSLYWYRQALGQGPEFLTYFNYEAQQDKSGLPNDRFSAERPEGSISTLTIQRTEQRDSAMYRCASSLFYPVGGIGEKLFFGSGTQLSVL.

This chain connects TRBV30 to TRBJ2-5, with TRBD2 identical over 10 bases. In germline, CDR1 is GTSNPN, CDR2 SVGIG (reference sequence). The CDR3 is 15 amino acids. V dropped 2 bases and J dropped 4; count of bases not matched to a gene: 7. The CDR3 spells CAWSSGTSVTETQYF. In nucleotides, the CDR3 is TGTGCCTGGAGTTCCGGGACTAGCGTCACAGAGACCCAGTACTTC.

This clone was seen a few times. The CDR3 spells CSVYGRGGDYGYTF. Here the CDR3 DNA reads TGCAGCGTTTATGGGAGAGGGGGTGACTATGGCTACACCTTC. The chain uses TRBV29-1 and TRBJ1-2; a weak D match, TRBD1 (6 bases). Trimming removed 5 bases at V and 3 bases at J, with 16 bases between. The CDR3 has 14 residues. Germline loops: CDR1 SQVTM, CDR2 ANQGSEA.

The chain recombines TRBV7-3 with TRBJ2-3; D perhaps matches TRBD2 (6 bases). The CDR3 covers 16 residues. Per germline, CDR1 SGHTA and CDR2 FQGTGA. V lost 4 bases and J 0 bases, leaving 14 bases between the germline ends. CDR3 residues: CASSSRGGISTDTQYF. The CDR3 bases are TGTGCCAGCAGCTCTCGGGGCGGGATTAGCACAGATACGCAGTATTTT.

The chain couples TRBV5-1 to TRBJ2-5, with D possibly matching TRBD1 (5 bases). V lost 2 bases and J lost 5, with 16 bases in between. CDR3 length: 15 amino acids. Germline lookup yields CDR1 SGHRS and CDR2 YFSETQ. The CDR3 spells CASSFRGNPGETQYF. In DNA, the CDR3 is TGCGCCAGCAGCTTTAGGGGAAACCCTGGGGAGACCCAGTACTTC.

Only one count was recorded for this clone. The rearrangement joins TRBV9 to TRBJ1-1; D remains ambiguous. The germline V and J ends were trimmed by 4 bases and 2 bases, with 12 bases remaining between them. Per germline, CDR1 SGDLS and CDR2 YYNGEE. The CDR3 contains 14 residues. In DNA form, the CDR3 reads TGTGCCAGCAGCCCCCCCCCGGGAAACACTGAAGCTTTCTTT. It translates to CASSPPPGNTEAFF.